These 8 T cell receptor beta chains came from one sample sequenced in a study of T cells in Graves' hyperthyroidism and ophthalmopathy. TCR beta CDR3 regions were amplified from RNA transcripts. TCR CDR3 regions were first amplified by RT-PCR with HTBI primers. TCRdb reprocessed the multiplex PCR reads with MiXCR, giving one entry per CDR3 protein. The profile shows approximately 330,000 distinct CDR3 sequences, about 20% of them singletons. Sequencing was carried out using blood. These receptors were taken from a woman aged 50 to 65 with Graves' hyperthyroidism.

A few counts support this clonotype. V is TRBV9 and J is TRBJ1-3, with D hard to call. The CDR3 has 12 amino acids. Deletions cut 6 bases from V and 3 bases from J, with 7 bases between. Germline CDR1 is SGDLS and CDR2 is YYNGEE. The chain's CDR3 is CASNNVGNTIYF. In DNA form, the CDR3 reads TGTGCCAGCAACAACGTTGGAAACACCATATATTTT.

J is TRBJ1-5 and V is TRBV5-4, with D hard to call. CDR1 and CDR2 (germline): SGHNT, YYREEE (reference sequence). There are 16 residues in the CDR3. V lost 3 bases and J lost 0, with 13 bases in between. The CDR3 reads CASSYGPGNSNQPQHF. The CDR3 nucleotides read TGTGCCAGCAGCTACGGACCAGGTAATAGCAATCAGCCCCAGCATTTT.

The CDR3 sequence: CAWSPGGDGGYTF. The CDR3 DNA is TGTGCCTGGAGTCCGGGGGGGGACGGTGGCTACACCTTC. V and J are TRBV30 and TRBJ1-2; D might be TRBD1 (5 bases). Germline lookup yields CDR1 GTSNPN and CDR2 SVGIG (reference sequence). This CDR3 comprises 13 residues. Trimming removed 2 bases at V and 7 bases at J, with 14 bases between.

This clonotype was recorded a few times. The V call is TRBV28, the J call TRBJ2-1; weak D call: TRBD2 (6 bases). CDR3 size: 21 residues. Germline CDR1 and CDR2: MDHEN and SYDVKM. Trimming pared 3 bases from V and 1 base from J, leaving 28 bases between. DNA for the CDR3: TGTGCCAGCAGTTTTGGAGGGAGGTCCCTCAGTACCAAAACGTCCTACAATGAGCAGTTCTTC. It encodes CASSFGGRSLSTKTSYNEQFF.

The chain carries TRBV7-9 and TRBJ2-3; weak D call: TRBD2 (5 bases). This CDR3 has 12 amino acids. The germline gives CDR1 SEHNR, CDR2 FQNEAQ (reference sequence). Trimming shortened V by 5 bases and J by 5 bases, and 8 bases separated the two germline ends. The chain's CDR3 is CASSPTIDTQYF. CDR3 DNA sequence: TGTGCCAGCAGCCCGACTATAGATACGCAGTATTTT.

This clonotype was detected a few times. The chain employs TRBV5-1 and TRBJ1-1; TRBD1 matches 8 bases. The CDR3 spans 14 residues. V gave up 4 bases and J gave up 5 bases; unmatched junction bases: 7. The V gene's germline CDR1 is SGHRS and CDR2 YFSETQ. DNA for the CDR3: TGCGCCAGCAGCCATCCAGGGGGCGGGACTGAAGCTTTCTTT. Residues: CASSHPGGGTEAFF.

This clonotype was seen at least ten times. The genes are TRBV18 and TRBJ2-3; 9 bases align to TRBD1. CDR3 length: 15 amino acids. CDR1 is KGHSH and CDR2 is LQKENI in the germline V gene. The V gene end was trimmed by 5 bases and the J gene end by 0 bases; junction bases not matched to a gene: 3. The CDR3 reads CASSMTGGSTDTQYF. CDR3 in DNA: TGTGCCAGCTCAATGACAGGGGGAAGCACAGATACGCAGTATTTT.

Ten or more counts support this clonotype. This sequence joins TRBV28 and TRBJ1-1; D is unclear. The CDR3 has 11 residues. Germline values: CDR1 MDHEN, CDR2 SYDVKM. With 3 bases removed from V and 8 bases from J, the gap between germline ends came to 7 bases. CDR3 DNA: TGTGCCAGCAGTTTTAAGGGAGAAGCTTTCTTT. Its protein product is CASSFKGEAFF.